The 3 T cell receptor beta chains below all came from one sample that was sequenced in a study of blood T cell repertoires in COVID-19. Profiling relied on immunoSEQ multiplex PCR, and the TCRdb table lists in-frame clones only, not all of them. The table records 200,000 to 250,000 clones, approximately 84% of them present only once. The sequenced material came from PBMCs or T cells enriched from blood (not recorded which). These receptors all come from a man aged 40-49 years who had recovered from COVID-19.

The chain recombines TRBV5-6 with TRBJ1-2, with 7 bases matching TRBD1. V shed 2 bases, J shed 14 bases, and the junction held 9 bases outside the gene matches. From germline, CDR1 is SGHDT and CDR2 YYEEEE. This CDR3 spans 12 amino acids. In DNA form, the CDR3 reads TGTGCCAGCAGCTTAGAAGGACAGGTTGAAACCTTC. It codes for CASSLEGQVETF.

The rearrangement uses TRBV27 and TRBJ1-5, with TRBD1 matching over 9 bases. Trimming cost V 5 bases and J 6 bases; bases outside gene matches: 8. Germline CDR1 reads MNHEY; CDR2 reads SMNVEV (reference sequence). This CDR3 spans 15 amino acids. The CDR3 bases are TGTGCCAGCAGTCGGGACAGGGAGGGACGTCAGCCCCAGCATTTT. Translated, it gives CASSRDREGRQPQHF.

The chain joins TRBV7-8 to TRBJ1-6; tentative D call: TRBD1 (6 bases). Per the germline V gene, CDR1 is SGHVS and CDR2 is FQNEAQ. CDR3 size: 17 residues. The V end lost 4 bases, the J end lost 6 bases, and 19 bases lay between the germline ends. CDR3 sequence reads: CASSSGGGSYINSPLHF. The CDR3 DNA sequence: TGTGCCAGCAGCTCGGGGGGCGGATCCTATATTAATTCACCCCTCCACTTT.